This passage covers 26 T cell receptor beta chains from one sample sequenced in a study of CD8 T cells in Susac syndrome. A quantity of roughly 0.5 to 1 ug RNA underwent reverse transcription using random hexamers. TCRdb fed the immunoSEQ multiplex PCR reads into MiXCR, producing one record per CDR3 protein. The sample has about 140,000 distinct CDR3 sequences; 95% are singletons. The sample comprised CD8+ T cells from PBMCs. Source of these receptors: a human donor with Susac syndrome.

The gene calls are TRBV12-3 or TRBV12-4 and TRBJ2-1, with D perhaps matching TRBD1 (6 bases). Trimming stripped 7 bases from V and 4 bases from J, with 17 bases between. CDR3 length: 15 residues. CDR3 coding DNA: TGTGCCAGCAAGCCGGTCCAAACAGGGTACAATGAGCAGTTCTTC. The encoded protein is CASKPVQTGYNEQFF.

About this clonotype: Mismatch with germline at one junction end may stem from a read error. The chain links TRBV2 to TRBJ1-1; tentative D call: TRBD1 (6 bases). The CDR3 loop spans 13 amino acids. Germline-derived CDR1 and CDR2 are SNHLY and FYNNEI. Here the CDR3 reads CASSEFRDKKLVF. In DNA form, the CDR3 reads TGTGCCAGCAGTGAATTCCGGGACAAGAAGCTGGTCTTT.

The J gene is TRBJ2-7, the V gene TRBV28; D is possibly TRBD2 (5 bases). Germline loops: CDR1 MDHEN, CDR2 SYDVKM. CDR3 length: 17 amino acids. With 3 bases removed from V and 6 bases from J, the gap between germline ends came to 24 bases. CDR3 in DNA: TGTGCCAGCAGTTTCTTGGCCGGTCAGCCGGGGTTTGGCGAGCAGTACTTC. Translating gives CASSFLAGQPGFGEQYF.

This chain links TRBV4-1 with TRBJ2-6, with unresolved D. Trimming stripped 1 base from V and 0 bases from J, with 13 bases between. Germline V gene sequence: CDR1 MGHRA, CDR2 YSYEKL. The CDR3 is 18 amino acids. CDR3 protein: CASSQGFSLPSGANVLTF. The CDR3 DNA is TGCGCCAGCAGCCAAGGATTCAGTCTGCCCTCTGGGGCCAACGTCCTGACTTTC.

The chain combines TRBV5-1 with TRBJ1-1; 10 bases agree with TRBD1. The CDR3 sequence is 16 residues long. Losses at the gene ends were 2 bases for V and 4 bases for J; bases not matched to a gene: 8. Germline values: CDR1 SGHRS, CDR2 YFSETQ. The CDR3 region is CASSFRTGGEATEAFF. CDR3 in DNA: TGCGCCAGCAGCTTTAGGACAGGGGGAGAGGCCACTGAAGCTTTCTTT.

The chain links TRBV7-8 to TRBJ1-2, with D possibly matching TRBD1 (5 bases). Trimming stripped 4 bases from V and 11 bases from J, with 14 bases between. The CDR3 consists of 12 residues. From germline, CDR1 is SGHVS and CDR2 FQNEAQ. As DNA, the CDR3 is TGTGCCAGCAGCTCAGGGCCCAGTGGGTACACCTTC. The encoded protein is CASSSGPSGYTF.

The chain couples TRBV29-1 to TRBJ2-1, with 9 bases matching TRBD2. Germline V CDR1 and CDR2: SQVTM, ANQGSEA. V lost 1 base and J lost 7; bases outside the gene matches: 8. The CDR3 contains 15 residues. In nucleotides, the CDR3 is TGCAGCGTTGAAGGTCTGGCTAGCGGGATAAATGAGCAGTTCTTC. It yields the protein CSVEGLASGINEQFF.

This sequence joins TRBV20-1 and TRBJ2-6; D unclear. Trimming took off 3 bases at V and 1 base at J, with 19 bases between the two ends. Germline values: CDR1 DFQATT, CDR2 SNEGSKA (reference sequence). This CDR3 region has 18 residues. This CDR3 is CSASLIGSVRSGANVLTF. CDR3 bases: TGCAGTGCTAGTCTGATCGGATCCGTAAGGTCTGGGGCCAACGTCCTGACTTTC.

The rearrangement uses TRBV4-1 and TRBJ2-1, with D possibly being TRBD1 (5 bases). Germline CDR1 reads MGHRA; CDR2 reads YSYEKL. The CDR3 extends over 20 amino acids. Trimming pared 3 bases from V and 0 bases from J, leaving 24 bases between. The CDR3: CASSQENGAAHLSSYNEQFF. The CDR3 nucleotides read TGCGCCAGCAGCCAGGAGAATGGGGCAGCCCACTTAAGCTCCTACAATGAGCAGTTCTTC.

In this sample, this clonotype turned up once. This sequence joins TRBV15 and TRBJ1-5; D remains unclear. The CDR3 is 17 amino acids. With 0 bases removed from V and 0 bases from J, the gap between germline ends came to 12 bases. CDR1 LNHNV and CDR2 YYDKDF come from the germline V gene (reference sequence). The CDR3 DNA reads as TGTGCCACCAGCAGAGATCCCGGCACGTTTAGCAATCAGCCCCAGCATTTT. This encodes CATSRDPGTFSNQPQHF.

J is TRBJ1-1 and V is TRBV12-3 or TRBV12-4; no reliable D call. Trimming removed 3 bases from V and 4 bases from J, with 12 bases in between. CDR3 length: 14 residues. CDR3 protein: CASSFVRDITEAFF. The CDR3 region has the DNA TGTGCCAGCAGTTTCGTCAGAGATATCACTGAAGCTTTCTTT.

This rearrangement joins TRBV9 to TRBJ2-1; 13 bases are shared with TRBD2. CDR1 SGDLS and CDR2 YYNGEE come from the germline V gene. Trimming took 6 bases from V and 5 from J; bases not matched to a gene: 5. This CDR3 spans 15 amino acids. The CDR3 bases are TGTGCCAGCACTCCTACTAGCGGGAGGGACAATGAGCAGTTCTTC. Amino acid sequence: CASTPTSGRDNEQFF.

The gene calls are TRBV5-6 and TRBJ2-5, with 10 bases aligning to TRBD1. V trimming: 2 bases; J trimming: 0 bases; junction bases outside the gene matches: 10. Germline V gene sequence: CDR1 SGHDT, CDR2 YYEEEE. The CDR3 loop spans 18 amino acids. The CDR3: CASSFEGTGVSYQETQYF. The CDR3 DNA follows: TGTGCCAGCAGCTTCGAGGGGACAGGGGTATCCTACCAAGAGACCCAGTACTTC.

This rearrangement joins TRBV7-9 to TRBJ1-3; 9 nucleotides line up with TRBD1. V lost 5 bases to trimming and J lost 0 bases; unmatched junction nucleotides: 8. The germline V gene encodes CDR1 SEHNR and CDR2 FQNEAQ (reference sequence). The CDR3 sequence is 17 residues long. As DNA, the CDR3 is TGTGCCAGCAGCCCTCGGGGACAGGGAACCTCTGGAAACACCATATATTTT. Translated, it gives CASSPRGQGTSGNTIYF.

The rearrangement links TRBV7-6 to TRBJ2-3; TRBD2 agrees at 15 bases. CDR1 is SGHVS, CDR2 FNYEAQ, per germline. This CDR3 comprises 17 residues. V trimming: 4 bases; J trimming: 4 bases; junction bases outside the gene matches: 6. The CDR3 sequence: CASSSGLAGGNPDTQYF. The CDR3 DNA reads as TGTGCCAGCAGCTCCGGACTAGCGGGAGGGAACCCAGATACGCAGTATTTT.

V gene TRBV29-1 combines with J gene TRBJ2-3; D may correspond to TRBD1 or TRBD2 (5 bases each). Trimming removed 7 bases from V and 1 base from J, with 15 bases in between. Germline lookup yields CDR1 SQVTM and CDR2 ANQGSEA. The CDR3 sequence is 14 residues long. The CDR3 DNA sequence: TGCAGCGCTCAGGGCGGGTATGGCACAGATACGCAGTATTTT. Translated, it gives CSAQGGYGTDTQYF.

The sample holds one count of this clonotype. CDR3 in DNA: TGCAGTGCTAGACAGATTCCGGAGGAGTCCCCCAAGGATGAGCAGTTCTTC. Translated, it gives CSARQIPEESPKDEQFF. J is TRBJ2-1 and V is TRBV20-1, with TRBD2 as a possible D gene (5 bases). The germline V and J ends were trimmed by 2 bases and 8 bases, with 25 bases remaining between them. This CDR3 is built from 17 residues. In germline, CDR1 is DFQATT, CDR2 SNEGSKA (reference sequence).

The gene calls are TRBV25-1 and TRBJ2-2, with D perhaps matching TRBD2 (6 bases). CDR3 length: 17 amino acids. V dropped 3 bases and J dropped 0 bases, with 14 bases sitting between them. CDR1 is MGHDK, CDR2 SYGVNS, per germline. DNA for the CDR3: TGTGCCAGCAGTGATCAAATGGGACTTACGAACACCGGGGAGCTGTTTTTT. This gives the protein CASSDQMGLTNTGELFF.

V and J are TRBV4-1 and TRBJ2-2; D is possibly TRBD1 (5 bases). Trimming left V 1 base short and J 1 base short, with 19 bases between. The length of the CDR3 is 19 residues. Germline CDR1 is MGHRA and CDR2 is YSYEKL. The chain's CDR3 is CASSQVELQATLNTGELFF. The CDR3 DNA reads as TGCGCCAGCAGCCAAGTCGAGCTACAGGCTACACTGAACACCGGGGAGCTGTTTTTT.

This chain joins TRBV30 and TRBJ1-2; D is possibly TRBD1 (6 bases). Per germline, CDR1 GTSNPN and CDR2 SVGIG (reference sequence). This CDR3 is 14 amino acids long. V was pared by 1 base and J by 8 bases, with 17 bases between. The CDR3 DNA reads TGTGCCTGGAGTGGGCCGCCCCTTAGGGGGGGCTACACCTTC. Translation: CAWSGPPLRGGYTF.

The chain combines TRBV11-2 with TRBJ2-7; TRBD1 is a possible D gene (6 bases). This CDR3 region has 14 residues. The V end was cut by 3 bases, the J end by 2 bases, with 11 bases between. CDR1 and CDR2 from the germline V gene are SGHAT and FQNNGV. CDR3 sequence: CASSFPTGPYEQYF. Here the CDR3 DNA reads TGTGCCAGCAGCTTCCCGACAGGTCCCTACGAGCAGTACTTC.

A single count supports this clonotype. The chain employs TRBV7-6 and TRBJ2-7; D ambiguous. CDR1 and CDR2 (germline): SGHVS, FNYEAQ. Trimming removed 0 bases at V and 2 bases at J, with 8 bases between. This CDR3 is 14 amino acids long. CDR3 coding DNA: TGTGCCAGCAGCTTAGCCAGACCCCCCTACGAGCAGTACTTC. Translation: CASSLARPPYEQYF.

The chain uses TRBV4-1 and TRBJ2-7; D is unresolved. This CDR3 region has 12 residues. V lost 5 bases and J lost 4, with 9 bases in between. Germline V gives CDR1 MGHRA, CDR2 YSYEKL. The CDR3 here is CASSSAMYEQYF. The DNA for the CDR3 is TGCGCCAGCAGCTCCGCTATGTACGAGCAGTACTTC.

J is TRBJ2-2 and V is TRBV12-5; D is perhaps TRBD1 (5 bases). Germline CDR1 and CDR2: LGHNT and FRNRAP. The CDR3 covers 17 residues. V lost 3 bases, J lost 2 bases, and 16 bases lay in between. The CDR3 DNA reads as TGTGCTAGTGGTTTCTCCGAAACAGGTGCCAACACCGGGGAGCTGTTTTTT. Translation gives CASGFSETGANTGELFF. Drawing the rest from reference TRBV12-5 and TRBJ2-2, the complete variable domain is DARVTQTPRHKVTEMGQEVTMRCQPILGHNTVFWYRQTMMQGLELLAYFRNRAPLDDSGMPKDRFSAEMPDATLATLKIQPSEPRDSAVYFCASGFSETGANTGELFFGEGSRLTVL.

The J gene is TRBJ2-2, the V gene TRBV24-1; TRBD2 matches at 11 bases. The germline CDR1 and CDR2 sequences are KGHDR and SFDVKD. The length of the CDR3 is 22 residues. J gave up 0 bases and V 2 bases, and 16 bases lay outside the gene matches. CDR3 protein: CATSDYVWGTSGPLTNTGELFF. For the CDR3, the DNA is TGTGCCACCAGTGATTATGTCTGGGGGACTAGCGGTCCCCTTACGAACACCGGGGAGCTGTTTTTT.

The chain couples TRBV4-1 to TRBJ1-1; the D is unclear. CDR3 size: 13 residues. Germline V gene data show CDR1 as MGHRA and CDR2 as YSYEKL. The V end was cut by 7 bases, the J end by 1 base, with 10 bases between. CDR3 nucleotides: TGCGCCAGCACCGGTGGACCGAACACTGAAGCTTTCTTT. Residues: CASTGGPNTEAFF.